The 5 T cell receptor beta chains presented below share a single source sample, sequenced in a study of CXCR3-negative and CXCR3-positive naive CD8 T cells. UMI labels and 5' RACE were used to prepare the TRB cDNA libraries. TCRdb reworked the 5' RACE reads into one entry per CDR3 protein, no DNA. Its table lists approximately 83,000 distinct CDR3 sequences. The sequenced sample was naive CXCR3- CD8+ T cells from blood. As for subset: CD45RO-CCR7+CD27+CD95- naive CD8+ T cells lacking CXCR3 (TNR3-). The source of these receptors is a human donor in good health. Some clones in this sample may be carry-over from other donors' samples.

The chain links TRBV28 to TRBJ1-5; TCRdb calls TRBD1, which cannot be checked without DNA. The CDR3 covers 15 residues. In germline, CDR1 is MDHEN, CDR2 SYDVKM. CDR3 residues: CASTPPGGGVQPQHF. The whole variable domain, filled in from reference TRBV28 and TRBJ1-5, reads DVKVTQSSRYLVKRTGEKVFLECVQDMDHENMFWYRQDPGLGLRLIYFSYDVKMKEKGDIPEGYSVSREKKERFSLILESASTNQTSMYLCASTPPGGGVQPQHFGDGTRLSIL.

The rearrangement joins TRBV29-1 to TRBJ2-7; TCRdb calls TRBD1, which cannot be checked without DNA. Germline loops: CDR1 SQVTM, CDR2 ANQGSEA. The CDR3 extends over 15 amino acids. CDR3 in amino acids: CSVAGTGFSSYEQYF.

The chain is built from TRBV7-9 and TRBJ1-1; TCRdb returns TRBD1, unconfirmable since there is no DNA. Germline V CDR1 and CDR2: SEHNR, FQNEAQ (reference sequence). The CDR3 runs to 13 residues. The chain's CDR3 is CASSLPGGTEAFF.

The V gene is TRBV4-3, the J gene TRBJ1-2; absent DNA, TCRdb's TRBD1 call cannot be checked. CDR3 length equals 18 residues. Looked up from germline, CDR1 is LGHNA and CDR2 is YSLEER. CDR3 amino acids: CASSQEAGTELYSDGYTF.

V is TRBV28 and J is TRBJ1-5. The CDR3 extends over 14 amino acids. CDR1 and CDR2 from the germline V gene are MDHEN and SYDVKM. Here the CDR3 reads CASSLGSRGQPQHF.